The 21 T cell receptor beta chains given below trace back to one sample, sequenced in a study of blood T cells in healthy people across ages. For the second PCR, which ran for 7 to 11 cycles, a sample-barcoded 5' primer and a J-beta primer mix were used. TCRdb used MiXCR to reprocess the 5' RACE reads, holding one entry per CDR3 protein. The sample shows some 920,000 distinct CDR3 sequences, just over 50% of them seen only once. Sequencing was carried out using blood. The source is a woman in her sixties in good health.

The chain links TRBV28 to TRBJ1-2, with D unclear. V was shortened by 5 bases and J by 6 bases, with 13 bases between the two germline ends. The CDR3 sequence is 13 residues long. Germline loops: CDR1 MDHEN, CDR2 SYDVKM. The CDR3 here is CASSIIFGDGYTF. The CDR3 DNA reads TGTGCCAGCAGTATTATTTTCGGAGATGGCTACACCTTC.

The rearrangement uses TRBV5-5 and TRBJ2-3; 7 bases match TRBD2. Germline V gene sequence: CDR1 SGHKS, CDR2 YYEKEE (reference sequence). The junction had 8 bases not matched to a gene; V was cut back by 2 bases and J by 2 bases. CDR3 size: 16 residues. DNA of the CDR3: TGTGCCAGCAGCTTAGTAGCGGGCATATACACAGATACGCAGTATTTT. Amino acids: CASSLVAGIYTDTQYF.

This clonotype was seen a few times. The V gene is TRBV28, the J gene TRBJ2-5, with D tentatively TRBD2 (5 bases). The germline V gene has CDR1 MDHEN and CDR2 SYDVKM. The CDR3 totals 17 residues. V lost 0 bases to trimming and J lost 0 bases, with 14 bases between them. CDR3 protein: CASSLWAGIGDQETQYF. As DNA, the CDR3 is TGTGCCAGCAGTTTATGGGCGGGTATTGGGGACCAAGAGACCCAGTACTTC.

This clonotype was picked up one time. The rearrangement uses TRBV9 and TRBJ2-2; 7 bases fit TRBD2. The CDR3 has 15 amino acids. Trimming at V came to 0 bases and at J to 7 bases, leaving 6 bases not matched to a gene. Germline CDR1 SGDLS, CDR2 YYNGEE. CDR3 nucleotide sequence: TGTGCCAGCAGCGTAGTAAGCGGGACGGGCGGGGAGCTGTTTTTT. Translation: CASSVVSGTGGELFF.

V and J are TRBV28 and TRBJ2-4; 12 nucleotides align to TRBD2. The end of the DNA aligns better with TRBJ2-7, so the J call may be wrong. In germline, CDR1 is MDHEN, CDR2 SYDVKM. The CDR3 is 15 residues long. The CDR3 protein is CASRDLAGGPYEQYF. The DNA for the CDR3 is TGTGCCAGCAGGGACCTAGCGGGAGGGCCCTACGAGCAGTACTTC.

V is TRBV5-1 and J is TRBJ2-1; 8 bases map to TRBD2. Trimming at V came to 0 bases and at J to 9 bases, leaving 20 bases not matched to a gene. Germline CDR1 and CDR2: SGHRS and YFSETQ. The CDR3 runs to 19 residues. CDR3 bases: TGCGCCAGCAGCTTGGAGGGGTACATTAGCGGGAAAAACGTCGGTGAGCAGTTCTTC. This translates into CASSLEGYISGKNVGEQFF.

The chain uses TRBV18 and TRBJ2-5, with D unresolved. CDR3 length: 13 residues. V lost 3 bases and J lost 3, with 8 bases in between. CDR1 is KGHSH, CDR2 LQKENI, per germline. The CDR3 loop reads CASSPLGKETQYF. CDR3 sequence (DNA): TGTGCCAGCTCACCTTTGGGGAAAGAGACCCAGTACTTC.

The rearrangement uses TRBV29-1 and TRBJ1-1, with no clear D. Germline CDR1 and CDR2: SQVTM and ANQGSEA. The CDR3 covers 12 residues. Trimming removed 5 bases from V and 6 bases from J, with 13 bases in between. The CDR3 DNA follows: TGCAGCGTTCTTACGGCGAGCGCTGAAGCTTTCTTT. As protein: CSVLTASAEAFF.

The chain has TRBV6-2 or TRBV6-3 and TRBJ2-5; 7 nucleotides agree with TRBD2. CDR3 length: 14 amino acids. V lost 7 bases and J lost 5; bases outside the gene matches: 10. Germline V lookup: CDR1 MNHEY, CDR2 SVGEGT. In DNA, the CDR3 is TGTGCCAGCACACGATCAAGCGGGATTGAGACCCAGTACTTC. Translation gives CASTRSSGIETQYF.

This clonotype was seen ten or more times. The chain joins TRBV30 to TRBJ2-5, with TRBD2 identical over 13 bases. CDR3 length: 14 amino acids. V shed 8 bases, J shed 4 bases, and the junction held 7 bases outside the gene matches. CDR1 is GTSNPN and CDR2 is SVGIG in the germline V gene (reference sequence). The CDR3 nucleotides read TGTGCCCTCGGACTAGCGGGAGTAGGAGAGACCCAGTACTTC. As protein: CALGLAGVGETQYF.

This clonotype was counted a few times. The rearrangement links TRBV6-5 to TRBJ2-4; D gene ambiguous. Trimming took off 4 bases at V and 0 bases at J, with 13 bases between the two ends. The length of the CDR3 is 16 residues. CDR1 is MNHEY and CDR2 is SVGAGI in the germline V gene. The CDR3 nucleotides are TGTGCCAGCAGTTCTCCCGCAATGTTAGCCAAAAACATTCAGTACTTC. The encoded protein is CASSSPAMLAKNIQYF.

The J gene is TRBJ2-7, the V gene TRBV7-6, with TRBD1 identical over 9 bases. Germline V CDR1 and CDR2: SGHVS, FNYEAQ. Trimming at V came to 0 bases and at J to 6 bases, leaving 6 bases not matched to a gene. The CDR3 has 15 residues. In DNA form, the CDR3 reads TGTGCCAGCAGCTTAGCCCCGGGACAGGGCGGCGAGCAGTACTTC. It translates to CASSLAPGQGGEQYF.

The rearrangement uses TRBV2 and TRBJ2-4; D perhaps matches TRBD2 (6 bases). The J call may be wrong; the DNA end is better matched by TRBJ2-7. The CDR3 spans 12 residues. CDR1 and CDR2 (germline): SNHLY, FYNNEI. CDR3 in DNA: TGTGCCAGCAGTGAGGTGGGGGGCGAGCAGTACTTC. Its translation: CASSEVGGEQYF.

A few counts support this clonotype. This rearrangement joins TRBV5-1 to TRBJ2-7; tentatively, D is TRBD2 (6 bases). This CDR3 is built from 16 residues. V lost 5 bases, J lost 0 bases, and 18 bases lay in between. From germline, CDR1 is SGHRS and CDR2 YFSETQ. The CDR3, as DNA: TGCGCCAGCAGTCCCGGGGGTACCCCGAGCTCCTACGAGCAGTACTTC. Encoded protein: CASSPGGTPSSYEQYF. Supplemented by reference TRBV5-1 and TRBJ2-7, the full variable domain reads KAGVTQTPRYLIKTRGQQVTLSCSPISGHRSVSWYQQTPGQGLQFLFEYFSETQRNKGNFPGRFSGRQFSNSRSEMNVSTLELGDSALYLCASSPGGTPSSYEQYFGPGTRLTVT.

The V and J genes are TRBV12-3 or TRBV12-4 and TRBJ2-1; 9 bases map to TRBD2. The CDR3 has 16 residues. With 4 bases clipped from V and 9 bases from J, the junction kept 13 bases outside the gene matches. The CDR3: CASSSERLAGRSEQFF. CDR3 nucleotide sequence: TGTGCCAGCAGTTCAGAACGGCTAGCGGGGAGGAGTGAGCAGTTCTTC.

This CDR3 reads CASSSGQGAFF. CDR3 coding DNA: TGTGCCAGCAGTTCCGGACAGGGCGCTTTCTTT. The V and J genes are TRBV28 and TRBJ1-1, with 8 positions matching TRBD1. This CDR3 spans 11 amino acids. The germline V gene has CDR1 MDHEN and CDR2 SYDVKM. V was clipped by 4 bases and J by 11 bases; unmatched bases: 3. Using reference TRBV28 and TRBJ1-1 for the parts outside the CDR3, the full variable domain is DVKVTQSSRYLVKRTGEKVFLECVQDMDHENMFWYRQDPGLGLRLIYFSYDVKMKEKGDIPEGYSVSREKKERFSLILESASTNQTSMYLCASSSGQGAFFGQGTRLTVV.

This chain uses TRBV10-3 with TRBJ2-4, with TRBD1 matching 7 bases. The end of the DNA is better explained by TRBJ2-7, so the J call may be wrong. Per germline, CDR1 ENHRY and CDR2 SYGVKD. The length of the CDR3 is 14 residues. CDR3 coding DNA: TGTGCCATCACCAAGGGGGACAGACCCTGCGAGCAGTACTTC. This encodes CAITKGDRPCEQYF.

This chain connects TRBV3-1 to TRBJ2-5; D assignment may be TRBD1 or TRBD2 (5 bases each). The DNA end lines up better with TRBJ2-7; the J call may be wrong. In germline, CDR1 is LGHDT, CDR2 YNNKEL (reference sequence). This CDR3 spans 13 amino acids. CDR3 nucleotide sequence: TGTGCCAGCAGCCTGCGAGGGGAGTACGAGCAGTACTTC. Protein: CASSLRGEYEQYF.

The DNA for the CDR3 is TGTGCCAGCAGCGTAGCCCGTTACGGCGCTAGCACAGATACGCAGTATTTT. Translated: CASSVARYGASTDTQYF. V and J are TRBV9 and TRBJ2-3; D is unclear. Germline CDR1 SGDLS, CDR2 YYNGEE. V lost 0 bases and J lost 0, with 14 bases in between. The CDR3 loop spans 17 amino acids.

The chain uses TRBV29-1 and TRBJ2-3; maybe TRBD1 (6 bases). The V gene's germline CDR1 is SQVTM and CDR2 ANQGSEA. The CDR3 is 14 residues long. V dropped 5 bases and J dropped 0 bases, with 12 bases sitting between them. DNA for the CDR3: TGCAGCGTTCAACAGGGCCCTAGCACAGATACGCAGTATTTT. Its protein product is CSVQQGPSTDTQYF.

This clonotype was found a few times. V gene TRBV12-3 or TRBV12-4 combines with J gene TRBJ2-5, with a weak D call TRBD1 (5 bases). CDR3 size: 16 residues. Trimming pared 3 bases from V and 0 bases from J, leaving 14 bases between. Here the CDR3 reads CASSFTLRQYQETQYF. The CDR3 coding sequence is TGTGCCAGCAGTTTTACCCTGAGACAGTACCAAGAGACCCAGTACTTC.